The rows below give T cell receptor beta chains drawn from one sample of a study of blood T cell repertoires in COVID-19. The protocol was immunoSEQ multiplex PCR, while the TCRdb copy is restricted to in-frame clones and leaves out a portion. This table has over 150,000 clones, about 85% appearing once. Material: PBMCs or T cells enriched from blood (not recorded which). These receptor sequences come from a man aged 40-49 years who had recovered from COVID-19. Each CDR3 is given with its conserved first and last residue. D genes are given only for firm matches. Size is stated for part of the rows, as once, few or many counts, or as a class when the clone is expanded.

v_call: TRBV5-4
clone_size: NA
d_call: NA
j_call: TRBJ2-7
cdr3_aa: CASSLDRGGEQYF
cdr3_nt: TGTGCCAGCAGCTTGGACAGGGGGGGAGAGCAGTACTTC

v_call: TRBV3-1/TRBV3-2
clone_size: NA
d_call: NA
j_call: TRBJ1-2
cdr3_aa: CASSQEGADSGYTF
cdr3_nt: TGTGCCAGCAGCCAAGAGGGGGCAGATTCGGGCTACACCTTC

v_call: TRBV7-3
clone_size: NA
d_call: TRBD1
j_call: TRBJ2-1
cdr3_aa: CASSLSSQRRGTGVYNEQFF
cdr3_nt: TGTGCCAGCAGCTTAAGCAGTCAGCGGCGCGGGACAGGGGTCTACAATGAGCAGTTCTTC

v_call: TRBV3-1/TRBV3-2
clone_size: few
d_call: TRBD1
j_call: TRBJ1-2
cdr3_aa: CASSQAPGTGYGYTF
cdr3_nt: TGTGCCAGCAGCCAAGCCCCCGGGACAGGGTATGGCTACACCTTC

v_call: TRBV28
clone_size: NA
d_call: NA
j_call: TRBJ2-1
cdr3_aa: CASRLLRPGNEQLF
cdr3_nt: TGTGCCAGCAGGCTACTGCGACCGGGGAATGAGCAGCTCTTC

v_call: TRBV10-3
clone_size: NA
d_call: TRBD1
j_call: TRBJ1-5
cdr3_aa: CAISGAGGGQPQHF
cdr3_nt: TGTGCCATCAGTGGGGCAGGGGGCGGACAGCCCCAGCATTTT

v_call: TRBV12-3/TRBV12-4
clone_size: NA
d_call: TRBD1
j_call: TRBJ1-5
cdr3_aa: CASLQGANQPQHF
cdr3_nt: TGTGCCAGTTTACAGGGGGCCAATCAGCCCCAGCATTTT

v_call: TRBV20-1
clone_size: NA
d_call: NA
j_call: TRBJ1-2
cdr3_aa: CSATTGIGYTF
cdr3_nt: TGCAGTGCTACCACAGGGATTGGCTACACCTTC

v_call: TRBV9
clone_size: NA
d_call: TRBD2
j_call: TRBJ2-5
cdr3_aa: CASSVGLAGGGTQYF
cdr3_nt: TGTGCCAGCAGCGTTGGGCTAGCGGGGGGCGGAACCCAGTACTTC

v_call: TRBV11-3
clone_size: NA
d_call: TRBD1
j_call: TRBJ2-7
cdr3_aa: CASSLDRDRSYEQYF
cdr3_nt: TGTGCCAGCAGCTTGGACAGGGATCGCTCCTACGAGCAGTACTTC

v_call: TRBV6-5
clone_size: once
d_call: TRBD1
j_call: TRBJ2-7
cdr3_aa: CASRPTGALTYEQYF
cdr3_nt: TGTGCCAGCAGACCAACAGGGGCCCTAACCTACGAGCAGTACTTC

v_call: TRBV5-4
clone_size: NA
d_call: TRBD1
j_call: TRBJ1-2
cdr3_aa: CASSIQQGAANYGYTF
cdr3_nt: TGTGCCAGCAGCATCCAACAGGGGGCCGCTAACTATGGCTACACCTTC

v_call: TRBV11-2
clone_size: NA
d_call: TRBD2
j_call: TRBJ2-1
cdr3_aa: CASSLRAGDLSYNEQFF
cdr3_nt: TGTGCCAGCAGCTTAAGGGCGGGAGACCTCTCCTACAATGAGCAGTTCTTC

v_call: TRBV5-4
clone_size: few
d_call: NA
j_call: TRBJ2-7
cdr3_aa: CASSLQGTEHEQYF
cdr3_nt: TGTGCCAGCAGCTTGCAGGGAACCGAGCACGAGCAGTACTTC

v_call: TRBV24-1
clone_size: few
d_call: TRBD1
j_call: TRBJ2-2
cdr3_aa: CATSPGGNTGELFF
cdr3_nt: TGTGCCACCAGTCCAGGGGGTAACACCGGGGAGCTGTTTTTT

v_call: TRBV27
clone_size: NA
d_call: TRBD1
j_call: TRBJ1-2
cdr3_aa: CASSPRTGEGIGYTF
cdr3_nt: TGTGCCAGCAGTCCTCGGACAGGGGAGGGGATTGGCTACACCTTC

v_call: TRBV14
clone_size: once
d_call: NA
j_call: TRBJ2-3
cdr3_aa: CASSQDWGLGTDTQYF
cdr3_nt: TGTGCCAGCAGCCAAGACTGGGGCTTAGGCACAGATACGCAGTATTTT

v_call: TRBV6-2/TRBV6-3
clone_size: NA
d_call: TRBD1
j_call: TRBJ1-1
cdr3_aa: CASSPHRGTEAFF
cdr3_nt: TGTGCCAGCAGTCCACACAGGGGCACTGAAGCTTTCTTT

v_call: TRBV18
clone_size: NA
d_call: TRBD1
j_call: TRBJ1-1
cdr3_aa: CASSSGGAGTEAFF
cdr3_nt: TGTGCCAGCTCATCAGGGGGCGCGGGCACTGAAGCTTTCTTT

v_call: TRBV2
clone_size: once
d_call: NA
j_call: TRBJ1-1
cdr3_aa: CAGEAGRGTEAFF
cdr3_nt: TGTGCCGGAGAGGCGGGTCGGGGGACTGAAGCTTTCTTT

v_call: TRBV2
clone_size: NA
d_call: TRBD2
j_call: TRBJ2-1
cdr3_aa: CASSEPGLASYYNEQFF
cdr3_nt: TGTGCCAGCAGCGAACCGGGACTAGCTAGCTATTACAATGAGCAGTTCTTC

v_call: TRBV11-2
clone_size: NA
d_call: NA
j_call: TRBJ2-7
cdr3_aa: CASSWGAGAYEQYF
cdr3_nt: TGTGCCAGCAGCTGGGGAGCAGGAGCCTACGAGCAGTACTTC

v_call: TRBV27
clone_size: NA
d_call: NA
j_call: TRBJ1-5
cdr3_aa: CASMEVAGATYSNQPQHF
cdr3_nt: TGTGCCAGCATGGAGGTGGCAGGGGCTACCTATAGCAATCAGCCCCAGCATTTT

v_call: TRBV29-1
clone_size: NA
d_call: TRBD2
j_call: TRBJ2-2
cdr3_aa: CSVEGSGSPGELFF
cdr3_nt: TGCAGCGTTGAGGGTAGCGGGAGTCCCGGGGAGCTGTTTTTT

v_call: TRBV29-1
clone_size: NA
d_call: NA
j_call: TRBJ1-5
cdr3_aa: CSVRVGGINQPQHF
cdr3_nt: TGCAGCGTGAGGGTGGGGGGGATCAATCAGCCCCAGCATTTT

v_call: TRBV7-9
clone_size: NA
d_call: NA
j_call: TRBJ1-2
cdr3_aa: CASSPTGINYGYTF
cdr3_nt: TGTGCCAGCAGCCCTACAGGGATTAACTATGGCTACACCTTC

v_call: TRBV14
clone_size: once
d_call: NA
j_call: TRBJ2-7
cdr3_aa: CASSQEFGAYEQYF
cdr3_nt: TGTGCCAGCAGCCAAGAATTCGGTGCCTACGAGCAGTACTTC